These 2 T cell receptor beta chains share one sample of origin, sequenced in a study of metastatic and nonmetastatic thyroid tumors (dated by TCRdb to 2020 to 2021). Before undergoing thyroid surgery, none of the patients had been given any kind of treatment. Libraries came from PCR. The sequencer listed for this sample is Illumina HiSeq 4000. TCRdb ran its own pipeline on the public reads, namely fastp trimming at Q25 and MiXCR clone calling, and kept in-frame beta chains. In this sample the table shows roughly 7,000 clones, around 33% of which occur a single time. The ten largest make up 13% of the sample. Sequencing was done on a sample of adjacent normal tissue. These receptors all stem from a female donor with papillary thyroid cancer or a benign thyroid nodule (not recorded which). Some clones in this sample may be carry-over from other donors' samples.

This clone was observed a handful of times. The V call is TRBV5-4, the J call TRBJ1-1; no reliable D call. The germline V gene encodes CDR1 SGHNT and CDR2 YYREEE (reference sequence). V lost 0 bases, J lost 0 bases, and 15 bases lay in between. This CDR3 has 17 residues. CDR3 bases: TGTGCCAGCAGCTTGGCACCGATCGGTACGATGAACACTGAAGCTTTCTTT. Its protein is CASSLAPIGTMNTEAFF.

The rearrangement links TRBV6-2 or TRBV6-3 to TRBJ1-5, with 8 positions matching TRBD1. The germline gives CDR1 MNHEY, CDR2 SVGEGT. V gave up 0 bases and J gave up 1 base; unmatched junction bases: 14. This CDR3 has 20 amino acids. This CDR3 is CASSYSGVRQGAMSNQPQHF. Written as DNA, the CDR3 is TGTGCCAGCAGTTACTCGGGGGTTAGGCAGGGGGCAATGAGCAATCAGCCCCAGCATTTT.